This TCR beta chain was captured in a study of T cell responses to AZD1222 COVID-19 vaccine. For the study at large: Recipients boosted at about 4 weeks or about 12 weeks are pooled. General observations from the study: Unmutated variant regions are reportedly the target of nearly half of TCRs that are spike-specific. The donor cohort was predominantly white British with a female majority, and clonal diversity may have been underestimated. Spike-specific TCRs gained breadth and depth after people received two AZD1222 doses.

Trimming stripped 5 bases from V and 6 bases from J, with 7 bases between. Germline lookup yields CDR1 SGHTA and CDR2 FQGNSA. The CDR3 is 12 residues long. As regards this clone: The antigen is undetermined.

Assay: immunoSEQ multiplex PCR; the TCRdb copy retains only in-frame clones and omits some. The repertoire includes roughly 170,000 clones, 91% of them detected once, and under 2.5% sits in the top ten. This sequence originates from an adult in good health. The sequencing used peripheral blood, collected on day 0 of AZD1222 vaccination. V gene TRBV7-2 combines with J gene TRBJ1-4; D is unclear. The CDR3 region has the DNA TGTGCCAGCAGCGTCCGAGATGAAAAACTGTTTTTT. Protein product: CASSVRDEKLFF. The whole variable domain, filled in from reference TRBV7-2 and TRBJ1-4, reads GAGVSQSPSNKVTEKGKDVELRCDPISGHTALYWYRQSLGQGLEFLIYFQGNSAPDKSGLPSDRFSAERTGGSVSTLTIQRTQQEDSAVYLCASSVRDEKLFFGSGTQLSVL.